A selection of T cell receptor beta chains follows, all from one sample in a study of blood T cells in healthy people across ages. TCRdb re-called the 5' RACE reads through MiXCR, storing one row per CDR3 protein. The profile covers approximately 820,000 distinct CDR3 sequences, with more than 40% appearing a single time and roughly 19% taken by the ten largest. Material for sequencing was blood. The origin of the receptors is a man aged 55 to 70 in good health. Each CDR3 is given with its conserved first and last residue. D genes are given only for firm matches.

j_gene: TRBJ2-7; d_gene: TRBD1; v_gene: TRBV7-6; CDR3aa: CASSPPTGTPYEQYF
j_gene: .; d_gene: .; v_gene: TRBV4-1; CDR3aa: CASSQEATINLWTQYF
j_gene: TRBJ2-6; d_gene: TRBD1; v_gene: TRBV7-9; CDR3aa: CASSPGTGDSGANVLTF
j_gene: TRBJ1-2; d_gene: .; v_gene: TRBV7-2; CDR3aa: CASSTYSGGYTF
j_gene: TRBJ1-5; d_gene: .; v_gene: TRBV6-5; CDR3aa: CASSYSFRSNQPQHF
j_gene: TRBJ2-3; d_gene: TRBD2; v_gene: TRBV7-8; CDR3aa: CASSLEGGGLYTDTQYF
j_gene: TRBJ1-4; d_gene: .; v_gene: TRBV5-5; CDR3aa: CASSLTAGKWEKLFF
j_gene: TRBJ1-1; d_gene: .; v_gene: TRBV12-3/TRBV12-4; CDR3aa: CASSGVLGAFF
j_gene: TRBJ2-5; d_gene: TRBD1; v_gene: TRBV5-1; CDR3aa: CASSSQTGEWNEQYF
j_gene: TRBJ2-7; d_gene: .; v_gene: TRBV29-1; CDR3aa: CSLGKMAGRNEQYF
j_gene: TRBJ2-3; d_gene: .; v_gene: TRBV7-8; CDR3aa: CASSFTLSTDTQYF
j_gene: TRBJ1-2; d_gene: TRBD1; v_gene: TRBV2; CDR3aa: CASSKKFPGQTPGGYTF
j_gene: TRBJ2-6; d_gene: TRBD1; v_gene: TRBV12-3/TRBV12-4; CDR3aa: CASSLFGDRYFGANVLTF
j_gene: TRBJ2-3; d_gene: .; v_gene: TRBV20-1; CDR3aa: CSARDQSGRTDTQYF
j_gene: TRBJ2-7; d_gene: .; v_gene: TRBV6-2/TRBV6-3; CDR3aa: CASSYLGVSYEQYF
j_gene: TRBJ2-7; d_gene: TRBD2; v_gene: TRBV7-2; CDR3aa: CASSRSGNYEQYF
j_gene: TRBJ2-3; d_gene: .; v_gene: TRBV3-1; CDR3aa: CASSQDRRMMQYF
j_gene: TRBJ1-1; d_gene: .; v_gene: TRBV12-5; CDR3aa: CASGSGRPNTEAFF
j_gene: TRBJ2-5; d_gene: .; v_gene: TRBV7-2; CDR3aa: CASSQSPVGAQYF
j_gene: TRBJ1-4; d_gene: .; v_gene: TRBV20-1; CDR3aa: CSARDQQNNEKLFF
j_gene: TRBJ1-2; d_gene: .; v_gene: TRBV3-1; CDR3aa: CASSQDLGREGTGYTF
j_gene: TRBJ2-1; d_gene: TRBD1; v_gene: TRBV10-3; CDR3aa: CAIRETGGFYNEQFF
j_gene: TRBJ2-5; d_gene: TRBD2; v_gene: TRBV12-3/TRBV12-4; CDR3aa: CASRPGGLQETQYF
j_gene: TRBJ2-7; d_gene: TRBD2; v_gene: TRBV3-1; CDR3aa: CASPLTSGTSGGHPYEQYF
j_gene: TRBJ2-7; d_gene: TRBD2; v_gene: TRBV14; CDR3aa: CASSQDGTSVGLYEQYF
j_gene: TRBJ2-1; d_gene: .; v_gene: TRBV10-3; CDR3aa: CAISASRSNDNEQFF
j_gene: TRBJ2-1; d_gene: TRBD1; v_gene: TRBV6-2/TRBV6-3; CDR3aa: CASSRGGTGGNEQFF
j_gene: TRBJ2-5; d_gene: TRBD1; v_gene: TRBV13; CDR3aa: CASSLDRGPQETKYF
j_gene: TRBJ2-1; d_gene: .; v_gene: TRBV4-3; CDR3aa: CASSQDRTVPSSKTSYNEQFF
j_gene: TRBJ2-7; d_gene: TRBD2; v_gene: TRBV28; CDR3aa: CASSISPGLAGEPLYEQYF
j_gene: TRBJ2-7; d_gene: .; v_gene: TRBV20-1; CDR3aa: CSARPLRSLPYEQYF
j_gene: TRBJ1-5; d_gene: .; v_gene: TRBV14; CDR3aa: CASSQDLLQPQHF
j_gene: TRBJ1-5; d_gene: .; v_gene: TRBV21-1; CDR3aa: CASSKGPWTGEYSNQPQHF
j_gene: TRBJ2-5; d_gene: TRBD2; v_gene: TRBV3-1; CDR3aa: CASYMTGLAGGPQYF
j_gene: TRBJ2-7; d_gene: .; v_gene: TRBV7-2; CDR3aa: CASSLADGALSSYEQYF
j_gene: TRBJ2-4; d_gene: TRBD1; v_gene: TRBV24-1; CDR3aa: CATSDPRTGGMNIQYF
j_gene: TRBJ2-7; d_gene: .; v_gene: TRBV7-8; CDR3aa: CASSKYGSNYEQYF